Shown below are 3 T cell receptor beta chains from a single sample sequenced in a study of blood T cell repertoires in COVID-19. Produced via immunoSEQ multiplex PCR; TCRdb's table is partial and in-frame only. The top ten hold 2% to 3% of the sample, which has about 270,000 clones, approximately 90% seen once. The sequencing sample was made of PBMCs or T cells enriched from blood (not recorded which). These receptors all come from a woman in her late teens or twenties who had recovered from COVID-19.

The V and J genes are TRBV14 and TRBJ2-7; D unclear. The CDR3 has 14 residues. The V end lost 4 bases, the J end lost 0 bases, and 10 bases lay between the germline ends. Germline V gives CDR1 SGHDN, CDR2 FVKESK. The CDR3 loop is CASSRVRSSYEQYF. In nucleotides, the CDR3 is TGTGCCAGCAGCCGAGTACGGAGCTCCTACGAGCAGTACTTC.

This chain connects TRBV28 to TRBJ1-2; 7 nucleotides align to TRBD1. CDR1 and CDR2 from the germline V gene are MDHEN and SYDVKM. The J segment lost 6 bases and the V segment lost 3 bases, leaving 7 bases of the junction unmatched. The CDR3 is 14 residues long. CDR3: CASSFQQGFNGYTF. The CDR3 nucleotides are TGTGCCAGCAGTTTTCAACAGGGGTTCAATGGCTACACCTTC.

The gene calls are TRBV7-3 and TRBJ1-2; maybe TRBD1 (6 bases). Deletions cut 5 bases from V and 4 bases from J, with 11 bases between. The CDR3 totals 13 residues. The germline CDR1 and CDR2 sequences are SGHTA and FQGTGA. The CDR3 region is CASSPDRSYGYTF. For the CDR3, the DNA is TGTGCCAGCAGCCCCGACAGGAGCTATGGCTACACCTTC.